This TCR beta chain was identified in a study of CD8 T cells in ankylosing spondylitis. Study-wide findings and caveats: Blood of patients with ankylosing spondylitis appeared to be characterized by a TCR beta motif of eight highly homologous variants.

This clonotype was seen more than once but under ten times. The antigen is unknown. An end of the junction differs from the germline gene, which may be a read error. MiXCR was run by TCRdb on the 5' RACE reads, yielding one entry per CDR3 protein. The sample holds hundreds of thousands of distinct CDR3 sequences, 17% seen once. The CDR3 extends over 15 amino acids. Germline V lookup: CDR1 SEHNR, CDR2 FQNEAQ (reference sequence). This TCR was recovered from a male donor with ankylosing spondylitis. The V and J genes are TRBV7-9 and TRBJ1-3; 8 bases match TRBD1. What was sequenced was blood, either unsorted or a sorted T cell fraction (not recorded which). CDR3 bases: TGTGCCAGCAGCAAACGACAGGGGCCCGGAAACACCGTATATTTT. As protein: CASSKRQGPGNTVYF.